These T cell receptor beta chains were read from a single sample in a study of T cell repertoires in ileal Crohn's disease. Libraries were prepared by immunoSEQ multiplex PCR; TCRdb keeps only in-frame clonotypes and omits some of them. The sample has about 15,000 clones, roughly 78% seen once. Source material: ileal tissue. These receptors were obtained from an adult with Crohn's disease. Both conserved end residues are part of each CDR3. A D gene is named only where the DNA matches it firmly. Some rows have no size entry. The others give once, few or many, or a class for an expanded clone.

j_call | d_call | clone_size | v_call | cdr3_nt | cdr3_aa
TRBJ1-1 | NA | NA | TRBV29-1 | TGCAGCGCTCGGCAGGCCCCTAACACTGAAGCTTTCTTT | CSARQAPNTEAFF
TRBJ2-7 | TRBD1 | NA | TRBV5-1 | TGCGCCGCCCGGGACAGGGGCTACTACGAGCAGTACTTC | CAARDRGYYEQYF
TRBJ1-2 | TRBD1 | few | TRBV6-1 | TGTGCCAGCAGCGCGGGACAGTATGGCTATGGCTACACCTTC | CASSAGQYGYGYTF
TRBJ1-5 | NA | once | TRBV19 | TGTGCCAGTAGTATGGCACCCAGGGACAATCAGCCCCAGCATTTT | CASSMAPRDNQPQHF
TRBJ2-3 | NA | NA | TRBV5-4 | TGTGCCAGCAGCGACCTAGCGCGAGATACGCAGTATTTT | CASSDLARDTQYF
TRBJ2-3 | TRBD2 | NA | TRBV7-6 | TGTGCCAGCAGCCTTCTAGCGGGAGGGAACACAGATACGCAGTATTTT | CASSLLAGGNTDTQYF
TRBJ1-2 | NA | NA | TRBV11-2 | TGTGCCAGCAGCTTAGGCGGTCTAGGATATGGCTACACCTTC | CASSLGGLGYGYTF
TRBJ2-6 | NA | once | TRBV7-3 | TGTGCCAGCAGCTTAAAGGGCGGGTCTGGGGCCAACGTCCTGACTTTC | CASSLKGGSGANVLTF
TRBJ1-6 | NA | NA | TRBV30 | TGTGCCTGCACCACAGGGAGCTCCTATAATTCACCCCTCCACTTT | CACTTGSSYNSPLHF
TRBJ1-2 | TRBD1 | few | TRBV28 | TGTGCCAGCACCTTCTCCGGGACAGATGGCTACACCTTC | CASTFSGTDGYTF
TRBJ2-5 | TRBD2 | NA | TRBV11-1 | TGTGCCAGCAGGGACAGTAGGCTAGCGGGGAGAGAGACCCAGTACTTC | CASRDSRLAGRETQYF
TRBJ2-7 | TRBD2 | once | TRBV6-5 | TGTGCCAGCAAGAATGCAGCGGGAGACGAGCAGTACTTC | CASKNAAGDEQYF
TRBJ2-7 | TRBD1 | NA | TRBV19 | TGTGCCAGTAGTATCCCAGGGGGCTACGAGCAGTACTTC | CASSIPGGYEQYF
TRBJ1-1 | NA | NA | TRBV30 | TGTGCCTGGAGCCGGAGGGAGAGAGCTTTCTTT | CAWSRRERAFF
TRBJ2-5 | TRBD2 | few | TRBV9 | TGTGCCAGCACCTCAGAGGAGGGAGGGCCCGGGGAGACCCAGTACTTC | CASTSEEGGPGETQYF
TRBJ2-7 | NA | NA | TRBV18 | TGTGCCAGCTCACTGGAGGGCTACGAGCAGTACTTC | CASSLEGYEQYF
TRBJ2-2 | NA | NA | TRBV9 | TGTGCCAGCAGCGTAGAGCCCAGGTCCGGGGAGCTGTTTTTT | CASSVEPRSGELFF
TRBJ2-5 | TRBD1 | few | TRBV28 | TGTGCCAGCAGTACAGGGGGCGCGGGTCAAGAGACCCAGTACTTC | CASSTGGAGQETQYF
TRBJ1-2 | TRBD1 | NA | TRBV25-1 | TGTGCCAGCGGGGGGACAGGGGACTACTATGGCTACACCTTC | CASGGTGDYYGYTF
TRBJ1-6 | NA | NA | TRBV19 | TGTGCCACCTCAACCAGGGATTATTCACCCCTCCACTTT | CATSTRDYSPLHF
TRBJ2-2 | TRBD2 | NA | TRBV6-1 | TGTGCCAGCAGTGGGGGGCTAGCGGGAGGGACCGGGGAGCTGTTTTTT | CASSGGLAGGTGELFF
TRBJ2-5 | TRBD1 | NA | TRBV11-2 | TGTGCCAGCAGCACCGGGACAGGGAATATCCAAGAGACCCAGTACTTC | CASSTGTGNIQETQYF
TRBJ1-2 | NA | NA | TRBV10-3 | TGTGCCATCAGTGAGTCGCCGGTGATGTATGGCTACACCTTC | CAISESPVMYGYTF
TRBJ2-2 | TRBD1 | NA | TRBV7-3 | TGTGCCAGCACCTTAAGCCCCTCGACAGGGCGTGGTACCGGGGAGCTGTTTTTT | CASTLSPSTGRGTGELFF
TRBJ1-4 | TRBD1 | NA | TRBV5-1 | TGCGCCAGCAGCCCGGGAGGGACAGCGGGGGAAAAACTGTTTTTT | CASSPGGTAGEKLFF
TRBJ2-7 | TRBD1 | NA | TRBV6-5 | TGTGCCAGCAGCGAGAGAGGGGGCCGGTATTACGAGCAGTACTTC | CASSERGGRYYEQYF
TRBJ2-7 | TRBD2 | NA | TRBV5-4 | TGTGCCAGCAGCTTGATGATAGCGGGAACCTACGAGCAGTACTTC | CASSLMIAGTYEQYF
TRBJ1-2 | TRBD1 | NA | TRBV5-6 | TGTGCCAGCAGCTTGTTCGGGACAGTATTTGGTGGCTACACCTTC | CASSLFGTVFGGYTF
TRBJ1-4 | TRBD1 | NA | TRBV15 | TGTGCCACCAGCAGAGAACAGGGGGAAAAACTGTTTTTT | CATSREQGEKLFF
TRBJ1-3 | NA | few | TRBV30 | TGTGCCTCATTTCTGGCAGGCTCTGGAAACACCATATATTTT | CASFLAGSGNTIYF
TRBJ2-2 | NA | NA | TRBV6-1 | TGTGCCAGCAGTGAAGCGCTCCGCAGGATCACCGGGGAGCTGTTTTTT | CASSEALRRITGELFF
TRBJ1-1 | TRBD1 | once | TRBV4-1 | TGCGCCAGCAGCCCTGGGACAGGGGGCGCGGAGGGCACTGAAGCTTTCTTT | CASSPGTGGAEGTEAFF
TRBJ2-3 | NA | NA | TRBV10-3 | TGTGCCATCAGGTCTGACACATTTGGCACAGATACGCAGTATTTT | CAIRSDTFGTDTQYF
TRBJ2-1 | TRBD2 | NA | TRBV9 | TGTGCCAGCAGCGTAGCCGGCGGGGGGAGCTCAAGTGAGCAGTTCTTC | CASSVAGGGSSSEQFF
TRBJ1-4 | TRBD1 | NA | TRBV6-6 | TGTGCCAGCACTTTAACACAGGGGAAAAATGAAAAACTGTTTTTT | CASTLTQGKNEKLFF
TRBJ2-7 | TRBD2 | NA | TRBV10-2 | TGCGCCAGCAGTCCTCTAGCGGGAGAAACCTACGAGCAGTACTTC | CASSPLAGETYEQYF
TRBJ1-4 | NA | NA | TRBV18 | TGTGCCAGCTCACAATCCCAGGGCGTAACTAATGAAAAACTGTTTTTT | CASSQSQGVTNEKLFF
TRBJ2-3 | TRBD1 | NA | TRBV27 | TGTGCCAGCAGTCAGGGACAGTCGCTCACAGATACGCAGTATTTT | CASSQGQSLTDTQYF
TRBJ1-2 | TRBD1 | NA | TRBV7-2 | TGTGCCAGCAGCTTCGGACAGGGGGCCAGTGGCTACACCTTC | CASSFGQGASGYTF
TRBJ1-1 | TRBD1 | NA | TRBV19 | TGTGCCAGTAGTGAGGACAGGGCCAACACTGAAGCTTTCTTT | CASSEDRANTEAFF
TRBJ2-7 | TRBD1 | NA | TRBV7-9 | TGTGCCAGCAGGCGGACAGGGGTGGGTTACGAGCAGTACTTC | CASRRTGVGYEQYF
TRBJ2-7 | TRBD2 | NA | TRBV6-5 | TGTGCCAGCAAAAAAGCGGGAGGATACGAGCAGTACTTC | CASKKAGGYEQYF
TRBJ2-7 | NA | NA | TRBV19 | TGTGCCAGTAGCCGGACAGTGATTGACTACGAGCAGTACTTC | CASSRTVIDYEQYF
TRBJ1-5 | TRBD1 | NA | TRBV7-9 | TGTGCCAGCAGCCCACAGGGGGTTGGCAATCAGCCCCAGCATTTT | CASSPQGVGNQPQHF
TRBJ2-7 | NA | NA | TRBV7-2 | TGTGCCAGCAGCTTTTCAGGTGGAAACCACGAGCAGTACTTC | CASSFSGGNHEQYF
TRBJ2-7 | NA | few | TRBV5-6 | TGTGCCAGCAGCCTTGGTGAGGGAGCCTACGAGCAGTACTTC | CASSLGEGAYEQYF
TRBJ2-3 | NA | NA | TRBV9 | TGTGCCAGCAGCGACACTAGTGACGCAGATACGCAGTATTTT | CASSDTSDADTQYF
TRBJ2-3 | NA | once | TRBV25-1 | TGTGCCAGCAGTGATACTAGCCTTAGCACAGATACGCAGTATTTT | CASSDTSLSTDTQYF
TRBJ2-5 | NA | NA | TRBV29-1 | TGCAGCAAGCTCGACCAAGAGACCCAGTACTTC | CSKLDQETQYF
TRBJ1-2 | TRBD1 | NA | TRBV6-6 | TGTGCCAGCGAAACAGGGGCGGGTGGCTACACCTTC | CASETGAGGYTF
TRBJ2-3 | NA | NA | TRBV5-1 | TGCGCCAGCCAGCAGGGAGATACGCAGTATTTT | CASQQGDTQYF
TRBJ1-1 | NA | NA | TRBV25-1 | TGTGCCAGCAGTGATCGGGGGGGAGAAACTGAAGCTTTCTTT | CASSDRGGETEAFF